A single T cell receptor beta chain is shown here with its context. These data belong to a study of control samples from healthy donors and cancer patients. Profiled with immunoSEQ multiplex PCR; TCRdb holds only in-frame clones, not every one. The sample includes some 130,000 clones, about 93% seen only once; the top ten take 1.7%. Germline V gene data show CDR1 as DFQATT and CDR2 as SNEGSKA (reference sequence). Trimming cost V 3 bases and J 6 bases; bases outside gene matches: 11. The CDR3 has 15 residues. The sequence was obtained from a middle-aged man with head and neck cancer. Sequences were obtained from PBMCs. The genes are TRBV20-1 and TRBJ1-5; TRBD1 aligns across 7 bases. CDR3 coding DNA: TGCAGTGCTAGTGTGACAGGGTCAACGGGTCAGCCCCAGCATTTT. As protein: CSASVTGSTGQPQHF.